These 15 T cell receptor beta chains were all obtained from the same sample, sequenced in a study of blood T cell repertoires in COVID-19. Method: immunoSEQ multiplex PCR; TCRdb's copy keeps in-frame clones and lacks some. The sample has 100,000 to 150,000 clones, approximately 90% seen once. The sample was peripheral blood. Receptors originate from a human donor in a cohort sampled during active COVID-19.

The chain links TRBV5-1 to TRBJ2-3; 9 nucleotides agree with TRBD2. J lost 3 bases, V lost 4 bases, and 3 bases had no gene match. CDR1 is SGHRS, CDR2 YFSETQ, per germline. This CDR3 is 14 amino acids long. CDR3 nucleotides: TGCGCCAGCAGCACGGGACTAGCAACAGATACGCAGTATTTT. It codes for CASSTGLATDTQYF.

V gene TRBV5-1 combines with J gene TRBJ2-1; 9 nucleotides line up with TRBD2. The germline gives CDR1 SGHRS, CDR2 YFSETQ. CDR3 size: 16 residues. After removal of 6 bases from V and 7 bases from J, the junction contained 14 bases not matched to a gene. As DNA, the CDR3 is TGCGCCAGCACCCTCCAGCCAGGCGGGAGGGGGAATGAGCAGTTCTTC. Residues: CASTLQPGGRGNEQFF.

V usage is TRBV5-1 and J usage is TRBJ1-4; 12 nucleotides match TRBD1. The ends lost 5 bases at V and 8 bases at J; junction bases unmatched: 10. This CDR3 is 16 amino acids long. Germline V CDR1 and CDR2: SGHRS, YFSETQ. The CDR3 sequence: CASSLGQGAPSEKLFF. The CDR3 region has the DNA TGCGCCAGCAGTCTGGGACAGGGGGCCCCCTCGGAAAAACTGTTTTTT.

The genes are TRBV19 and TRBJ2-5; 9 bases line up with TRBD2. After removal of 3 bases from V and 6 bases from J, the junction contained 14 bases not matched to a gene. Germline CDR1 LNHDA, CDR2 SQIVND (reference sequence). This CDR3 is built from 17 residues. DNA for the CDR3: TGTGCCAGTAGTATCGATAACGCGGCGGGGGGGCTAAAGACCCAGTACTTC. Amino acid sequence: CASSIDNAAGGLKTQYF.

V usage is TRBV18 and J usage is TRBJ2-1; 8 bases fit TRBD2. The V gene's germline CDR1 is KGHSH and CDR2 LQKENI. This CDR3 has 13 amino acids. The trim removed 0 bases at V and 15 bases at J, leaving 7 bases unmatched. The CDR3 coding sequence is TGTGCCAGCTCACCACCTGGTAGCGGGGTCTGGTTCTTC. It specifies CASSPPGSGVWFF.

This clone was detected a few times. The chain carries TRBV28 and TRBJ2-1, with D perhaps matching TRBD1 (6 bases). Germline-derived CDR1 and CDR2 are MDHEN and SYDVKM. Trimming removed 3 bases at V and 4 bases at J, with 10 bases between. This CDR3 region has 14 residues. Here the CDR3 DNA reads TGTGCCAGCAGTTTTAGGACAGATTACAATGAGCAGTTCTTC. Translating gives CASSFRTDYNEQFF.

The chain links TRBV28 to TRBJ1-4, with a tentative D call TRBD1 (5 bases). Trimming cost V 7 bases and J 8 bases, with 23 bases left between them. Germline assignment: CDR1 MDHEN and CDR2 SYDVKM. This CDR3 has 16 residues. This chain's CDR3 is CASKSPGGRTGEKLFF. CDR3 DNA: TGTGCCAGCAAATCCCCGGGGGGGAGGACGGGGGAAAAACTGTTTTTT.

The CDR3 here is CASSPAGEETQYF. CDR3 nucleotides: TGCGCCAGCAGCCCCGCGGGAGAAGAGACCCAGTACTTC. The rearrangement joins TRBV5-1 to TRBJ2-5; TRBD2 agrees at 7 bases. Germline CDR1 reads SGHRS; CDR2 reads YFSETQ. The V and J ends lost 4 bases and 3 bases, in that order; junction bases with no gene match: 3. The CDR3 has 13 residues.

J is TRBJ2-7 and V is TRBV19, with TRBD2 matching over 13 bases. Germline assignment: CDR1 LNHDA and CDR2 SQIVND (reference sequence). The CDR3 has 19 amino acids. V was clipped by 1 base and J by 2 bases; unmatched bases: 11. CDR3 bases: TGTGCCAGTAGTATAGTGGCGACAGCGGGACTAGCGGGGACCTACGAGCAGTACTTC. Protein sequence: CASSIVATAGLAGTYEQYF.

This rearrangement joins TRBV3-1 (or the pseudogene TRBV3-2) to TRBJ1-1; D not resolved. Germline CDR1 and CDR2: LGHDT and YNNKEL (reference sequence). The V and J ends lost 3 bases and 0 bases respectively, with 5 bases between them. This CDR3 has 13 amino acids. The CDR3 reads CASSQTMNTEAFF. DNA for the CDR3: TGTGCCAGCAGCCAGACAATGAACACTGAAGCTTTCTTT.

Written as DNA, the CDR3 is TGTGCCAGCAGCTTAGCCGGACAGATCACAGATACGCAGTATTTT. Its protein product is CASSLAGQITDTQYF. The chain couples TRBV7-9 to TRBJ2-3, with D possibly TRBD1 on 6 matching bases. Deletions cut 0 bases from V and 2 bases from J, with 9 bases between. From germline, CDR1 is SEHNR and CDR2 FQNEAQ (reference sequence). The CDR3 has 15 amino acids.

The J gene is TRBJ1-5, the V gene TRBV7-9; TRBD1 agrees at 9 bases. The germline gives CDR1 SEHNR, CDR2 FQNEAQ (reference sequence). This CDR3 is built from 17 residues. Trimming took 6 bases from V and 0 from J; bases not matched to a gene: 9. The DNA for the CDR3 is TGTGCCAGCAGTCCCGGACAGGGGCGAGATAGCAATCAGCCCCAGCATTTT. Its translation: CASSPGQGRDSNQPQHF.

The V call is TRBV5-1, the J call TRBJ1-5; D not certain. Trimming shortened V by 3 bases and J by 4 bases, and 11 bases separated the two germline ends. Germline CDR1 is SGHRS and CDR2 is YFSETQ. The CDR3 length is 14 residues. The CDR3 here is CASSSGEENQPQHF. The CDR3 region has the DNA TGCGCCAGCAGCTCCGGGGAGGAGAATCAGCCCCAGCATTTT.

Of note for this clone: Other DNA sequences in this sample translate to the same CDR3. The chain links TRBV18 to TRBJ1-3; 8 bases match TRBD1. J was trimmed by 1 base and V by 2 bases; bases with no gene match: 1. The CDR3 spans 15 residues. Germline CDR1 reads KGHSH; CDR2 reads LQKENI. The CDR3 nucleotides are TGTGCCAGCTCACCAACAGGGGGTTCTGGAAACACCATATATTTT. Protein: CASSPTGGSGNTIYF. Based on the CDR3 plus reference TRBV18 and TRBJ1-3, the full variable domain is NAGVMQNPRHLVRRRGQEARLRCSPMKGHSHVYWYRQLPEEGLKFMVYLQKENIIDESGMPKERFSAEFPKEGPSILRIQQVVRGDSAAYFCASSPTGGSGNTIYFGEGSWLTVV.

The gene calls are TRBV12-5 and TRBJ2-7; tentative D call: TRBD2 (6 bases). Trimming removed 2 bases from V and 3 bases from J, with 14 bases in between. Germline V gives CDR1 LGHNT, CDR2 FRNRAP. The CDR3 is 15 amino acids. The CDR3, as DNA: TGTGCTAGTGGTTTGCCGACGACTAGACACTACGAGCAGTACTTC. Amino acids: CASGLPTTRHYEQYF.